This T cell receptor (beta chain) was documented in a study of blood T cell repertoires in COVID-19. Study information: T cells, B-cell-depleted T cells, or PBMCs provided the cDNA or gDNA that served as material.

Here immunoSEQ multiplex PCR was the method, and the copy in TCRdb shows in-frame clones only, minus some. The repertoire holds under 200,000 clones, with around 80% as singletons. Germline V gene lookup returns CDR1 MNHEY and CDR2 SVGAGI. V was trimmed by 8 bases and J by 8 bases, leaving 9 bases between them. The length of the CDR3 is 10 residues. Participants spanned ages about 18 to 100 years and resided in 20 to 30 US areas. Cohort placement rested on clinical history that participants reported themselves. Recovered Cohort 3 donors showed two negative PCRs, clearance, or symptom resolution. The V call is TRBV6-5, the J call TRBJ1-1, with TRBD1 as a possible D gene (5 bases). Source material: PBMCs or T cells enriched from blood (not recorded which). The sequence was obtained from a woman in her fifties or sixties who had recovered from COVID-19. This CDR3 is CASGGWEAFF. DNA of the CDR3: TGTGCCAGCGGGGGGTGGGAAGCTTTCTTT.